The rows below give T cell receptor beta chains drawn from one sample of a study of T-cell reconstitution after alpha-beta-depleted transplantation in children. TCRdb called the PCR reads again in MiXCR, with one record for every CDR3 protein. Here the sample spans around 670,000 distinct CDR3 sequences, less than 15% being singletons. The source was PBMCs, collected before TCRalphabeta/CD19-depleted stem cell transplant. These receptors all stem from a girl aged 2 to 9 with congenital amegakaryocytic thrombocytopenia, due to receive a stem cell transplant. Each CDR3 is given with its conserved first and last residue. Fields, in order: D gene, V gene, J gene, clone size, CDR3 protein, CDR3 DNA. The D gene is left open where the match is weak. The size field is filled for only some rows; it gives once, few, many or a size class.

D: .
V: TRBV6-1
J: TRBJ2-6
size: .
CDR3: CASGDGLSGANVLTF
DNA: TGTGCCAGCGGGGACGGGCTCTCTGGGGCCAACGTCCTGACTTTC

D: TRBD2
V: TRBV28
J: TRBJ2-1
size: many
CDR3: CASSLPSRLAGGDEQFF
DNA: TGTGCCAGCAGTTTACCGAGCCGACTAGCGGGGGGGGATGAGCAGTTCTTC

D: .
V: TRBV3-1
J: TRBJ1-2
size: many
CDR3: CASSQAVDGYTF
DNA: TGTGCCAGCAGCCAAGCGGTGGATGGCTACACCTTC

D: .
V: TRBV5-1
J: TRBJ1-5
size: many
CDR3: CASSLSVDQPQHF
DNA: TGCGCCAGCAGCTTATCGGTGGATCAGCCCCAGCATTTT

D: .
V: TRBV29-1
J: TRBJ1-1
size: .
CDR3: CSASKRGPVNTEAFF
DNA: TGCAGCGCCTCCAAAAGGGGACCCGTGAACACTGAAGCTTTCTTT

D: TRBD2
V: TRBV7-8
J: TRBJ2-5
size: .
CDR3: CASSSYPGGTQETQYF
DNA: TGTGCCAGCAGCTCCTACCCGGGGGGGACGCAAGAGACCCAGTACTTC

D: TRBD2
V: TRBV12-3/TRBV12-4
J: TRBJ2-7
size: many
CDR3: CASSLKKREASYEQYF
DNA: TGTGCCAGCAGTTTAAAGAAGCGGGAGGCCTCCTACGAGCAGTACTTC

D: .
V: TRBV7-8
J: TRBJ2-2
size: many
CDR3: CASSLAPLGSTGELFF
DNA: TGTGCCAGCAGCTTAGCACCGCTCGGGAGTACCGGGGAGCTGTTTTTT

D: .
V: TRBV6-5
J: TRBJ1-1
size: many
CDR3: CASSYSQGNTEAFF
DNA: TGTGCCAGCAGTTATTCACAGGGGAACACTGAAGCTTTCTTT

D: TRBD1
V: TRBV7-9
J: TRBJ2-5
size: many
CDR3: CASSRDSQETQYF
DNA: TGCGCCAGCAGTAGGGACAGCCAAGAGACCCAGTACTTC

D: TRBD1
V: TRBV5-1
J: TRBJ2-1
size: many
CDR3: CASSLTDRYNEQFF
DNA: TGCGCCAGCAGCCTGACGGACAGGTACAATGAGCAGTTCTTC

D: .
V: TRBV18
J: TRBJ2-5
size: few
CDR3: CASSQSSGKSQETQYF
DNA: TGTGCCAGCTCACAGTCATCCGGGAAAAGTCAAGAGACCCAGTACTTC

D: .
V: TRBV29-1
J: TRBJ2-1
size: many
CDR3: CSVATGRSYNEQFF
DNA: TGCAGCGTTGCGACAGGTCGCTCCTACAATGAGCAGTTCTTC

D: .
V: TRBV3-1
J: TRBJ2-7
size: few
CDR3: CASSLGMIYEQYF
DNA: TGTGCCAGCAGCCTAGGCATGATTTACGAGCAGTACTTC

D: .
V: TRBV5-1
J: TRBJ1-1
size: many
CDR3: CASSEIGDAGAFF
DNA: TGCGCCAGCAGCGAGATAGGGGACGCGGGAGCTTTCTTT

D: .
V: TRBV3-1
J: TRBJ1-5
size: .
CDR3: CASSQVSNQPQHF
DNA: TGTGCCAGCAGCCAAGTTAGCAATCAGCCCCAGCATTTT

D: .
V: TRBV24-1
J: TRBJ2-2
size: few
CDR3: CATRAPGAGELFF
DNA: TGTGCCACCAGGGCACCGGGGGCCGGGGAGCTGTTTTTT

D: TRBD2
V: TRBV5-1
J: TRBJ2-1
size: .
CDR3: CASSLALTSGDNNEQFF
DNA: TGCGCCAGCAGCTTGGCTCTGACTAGCGGAGATAACAATGAGCAGTTCTTC

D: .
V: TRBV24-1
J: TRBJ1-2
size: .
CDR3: CATSDLQSNYGYTF
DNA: TGTGCCACCAGTGATTTGCAATCCAACTATGGCTACACCTTC

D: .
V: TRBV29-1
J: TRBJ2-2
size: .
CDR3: CSVGNRNTGELFF
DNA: TGCAGCGTTGGGAACAGGAACACCGGGGAGCTGTTTTTT

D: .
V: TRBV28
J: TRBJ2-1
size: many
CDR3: CATSGHNEQFF
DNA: TGTGCCACCAGCGGGCACAATGAGCAGTTCTTC

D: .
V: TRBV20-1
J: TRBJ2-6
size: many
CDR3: CSALLGDTGANVLTF
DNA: TGCAGTGCCCTCTTGGGCGATACTGGGGCCAACGTCCTGACTTTC

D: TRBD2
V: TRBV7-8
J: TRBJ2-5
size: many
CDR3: CASSQGLAEETQYF
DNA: TGTGCCAGCAGCCAAGGACTAGCGGAAGAGACCCAGTACTTC

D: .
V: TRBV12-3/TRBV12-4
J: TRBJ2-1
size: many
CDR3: CASSSRQDLSYNEQFF
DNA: TGTGCCAGCAGTTCCCGACAGGACCTATCCTACAATGAGCAGTTCTTC

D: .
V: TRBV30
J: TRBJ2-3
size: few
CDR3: CAWSGGADTQYF
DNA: TGTGCCTGGAGTGGGGGGGCAGATACGCAGTATTTT

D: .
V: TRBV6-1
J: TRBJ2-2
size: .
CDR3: CASTRGSTGELFF
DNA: TGTGCCAGCACTCGCGGAAGCACCGGGGAGCTGTTTTTT

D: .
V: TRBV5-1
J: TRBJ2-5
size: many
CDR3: CASSLVESDRLTTTQYF
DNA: TGCGCCAGCAGCTTGGTCGAATCAGACAGGTTGACGACGACCCAGTACTTC

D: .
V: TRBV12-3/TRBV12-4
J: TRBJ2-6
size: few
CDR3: CASTTWSLLGAALRANVLTF
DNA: TGTGCCAGCACCACTTGGTCCCTCTTGGGAGCGGCTCTGAGAGCCAACGTCCTGACTTTC

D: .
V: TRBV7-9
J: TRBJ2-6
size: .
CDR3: CASSSLNSGANVLTF
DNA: TGTGCCAGCAGCTCCCTCAACTCTGGGGCCAACGTCCTGACTTTC

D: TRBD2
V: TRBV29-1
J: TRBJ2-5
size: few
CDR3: CSVEDDPSGSRETQYF
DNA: TGCAGCGTTGAAGACGATCCGAGCGGGAGCAGGGAGACCCAGTACTTC

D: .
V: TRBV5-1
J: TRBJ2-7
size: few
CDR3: CASSLVPGYEAEQYF
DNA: TGCGCCAGCAGCTTGGTCCCAGGTTACGAAGCGGAGCAGTACTTC

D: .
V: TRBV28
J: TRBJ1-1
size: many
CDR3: CASSPPSGLNTEAFF
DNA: TGTGCCAGCAGTCCCCCCTCCGGGTTGAACACTGAAGCTTTCTTT

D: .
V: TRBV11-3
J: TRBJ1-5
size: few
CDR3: CASSLDVLGEPQHF
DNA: TGTGCCAGCAGCTTAGATGTTCTGGGTGAGCCCCAGCATTTT

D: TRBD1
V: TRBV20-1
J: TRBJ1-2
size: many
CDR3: CSASGQGVYGYTF
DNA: TGCAGTGCTTCCGGACAGGGGGTGTATGGCTACACCTTC

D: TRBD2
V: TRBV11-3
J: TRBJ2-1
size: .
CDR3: CASSFGRGSNEQFF
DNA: TGTGCCAGCAGCTTCGGTCGCGGGAGCAATGAGCAGTTCTTC

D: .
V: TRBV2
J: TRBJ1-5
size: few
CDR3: CASSERWRSHQPQHF
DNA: TGTGCCAGCAGTGAAAGGTGGAGAAGCCATCAGCCCCAGCATTTT

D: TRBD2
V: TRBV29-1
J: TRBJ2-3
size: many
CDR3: CSVGLAGSTDTQYF
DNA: TGCAGCGTCGGACTAGCGGGAAGCACAGATACGCAGTATTTT

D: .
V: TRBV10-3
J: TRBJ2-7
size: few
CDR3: CAISPPGGIYEQYF
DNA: TGTGCCATCAGTCCCCCTGGGGGGATCTACGAGCAGTACTTC

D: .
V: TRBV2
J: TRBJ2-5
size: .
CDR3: CASSAKRETQYF
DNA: TGTGCCAGCAGTGCGAAGAGAGAGACCCAGTACTTC

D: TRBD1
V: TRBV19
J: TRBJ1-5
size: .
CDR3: CASRRQGVLGQPQHF
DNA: TGTGCCAGTAGGCGACAGGGTGTGTTGGGACAGCCCCAGCATTTT

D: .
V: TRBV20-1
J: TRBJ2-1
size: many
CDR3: CSAREVSYNEQFF
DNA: TGCAGTGCTAGGGAGGTCTCCTACAATGAGCAGTTCTTC

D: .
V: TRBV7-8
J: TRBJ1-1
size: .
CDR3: CASSYRTANTEAFF
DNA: TGTGCCAGCAGCTACCGGACAGCGAACACTGAAGCTTTCTTT

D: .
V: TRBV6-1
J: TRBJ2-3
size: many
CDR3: CASSPRTRGDTQYF
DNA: TGTGCCAGCAGTCCCCGAACCCGCGGAGATACGCAGTATTTT

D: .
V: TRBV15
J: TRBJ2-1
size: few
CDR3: CATSRGVPSSYNEQFF
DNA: TGTGCCACCAGCAGAGGGGTCCCTAGCTCCTACAATGAGCAGTTCTTC

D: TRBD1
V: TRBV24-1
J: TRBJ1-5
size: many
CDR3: CATSDLGQGNQPQHF
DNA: TGTGCCACCAGTGATTTGGGACAGGGCAATCAGCCCCAGCATTTT

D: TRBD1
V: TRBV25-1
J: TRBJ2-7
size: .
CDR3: CASRAGQGETYEQYF
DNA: TGTGCCAGCAGGGCAGGACAGGGGGAAACCTACGAGCAGTACTTC

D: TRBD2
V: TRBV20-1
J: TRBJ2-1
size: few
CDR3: CSASIVRSGRAEQFF
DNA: TGCAGTGCTAGTATAGTTCGGAGCGGGAGAGCTGAGCAGTTCTTC

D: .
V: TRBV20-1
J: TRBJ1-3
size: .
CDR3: CSASQGYGNTIYF
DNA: TGCAGTGCTAGTCAGGGATACGGAAACACCATATATTTT

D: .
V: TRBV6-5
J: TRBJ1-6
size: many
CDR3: CASSSEAEVGSPLHF
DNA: TGTGCCAGCAGTTCGGAGGCAGAGGTGGGTTCACCCCTCCACTTT

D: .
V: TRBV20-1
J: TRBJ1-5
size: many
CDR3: CSAMVGASNQPQHF
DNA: TGCAGTGCCATGGTGGGGGCGAGCAATCAGCCCCAGCATTTT

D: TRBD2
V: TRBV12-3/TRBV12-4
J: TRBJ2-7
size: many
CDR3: CASSRLAGAYEQYF
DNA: TGTGCCAGCAGCAGACTAGCGGGAGCCTACGAGCAGTACTTC

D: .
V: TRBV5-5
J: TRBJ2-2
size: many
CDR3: CASLNTGELFF
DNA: TGTGCCAGCCTGAATACCGGGGAGCTGTTTTTT

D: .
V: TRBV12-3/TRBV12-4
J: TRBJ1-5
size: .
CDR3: CASSQIGLGNQPQHF
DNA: TGTGCCAGCAGCCAAATCGGGCTAGGTAATCAGCCCCAGCATTTT

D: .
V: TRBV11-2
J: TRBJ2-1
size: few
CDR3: CASSFIGFLTHSYNEQFF
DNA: TGTGCCAGCAGCTTTATAGGGTTCCTGACCCACTCCTACAATGAGCAGTTCTTC

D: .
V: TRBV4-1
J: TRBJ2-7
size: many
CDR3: CASSQVAGFSSYEQYF
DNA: TGCGCCAGCAGCCAAGTTGCCGGGTTCAGCTCCTACGAGCAGTACTTC

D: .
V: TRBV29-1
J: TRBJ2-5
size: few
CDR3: CSVEVGGAETQYF
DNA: TGCAGCGTTGAAGTGGGGGGCGCGGAGACCCAGTACTTC

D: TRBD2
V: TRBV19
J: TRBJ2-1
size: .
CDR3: CASSIEAGAPNEQFF
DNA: TGTGCCAGTAGTATAGAGGCGGGAGCCCCCAATGAGCAGTTCTTC

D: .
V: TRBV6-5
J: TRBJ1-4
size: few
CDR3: CASSYSSRSALFF
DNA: TGTGCCAGCAGTTACTCGAGTCGCTCAGCCCTGTTTTTT

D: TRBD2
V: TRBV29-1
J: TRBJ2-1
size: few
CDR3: CSVGLAGYNEQFF
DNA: TGCAGCGTCGGACTAGCGGGATACAATGAGCAGTTCTTC

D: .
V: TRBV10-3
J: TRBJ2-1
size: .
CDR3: CAISSGPSSYNEQFF
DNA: TGTGCCATCAGTAGCGGTCCTAGCTCCTACAATGAGCAGTTCTTC